The sequence of this T cell receptor beta chain was determined in a study of identical twins. Study-level results: Cross-sectional statistics underpinned the conclusions; the same donors were not followed. Among out-of-frame alpha sequences shared by twins, low generation probability occurred in excess.

A universal primer binding site was introduced by template switching. The final cDNA contained unique molecular identifiers. TCRdb reprocessed the 5' RACE reads with MiXCR, giving one entry per CDR3 protein. The top ten clones hold approximately 1.6% of a sample with hundreds of thousands of distinct CDR3 sequences, roughly 6% of them seen once. This CDR3 spans 18 amino acids. Germline V gene data show CDR1 as MNHEY and CDR2 as SVGAGI. The ends were cut back, 0 bases at V and 0 bases at J, with 15 bases in the middle. This clonotype has ten or more counts. What it binds is not known. The chain employs TRBV6-5 and TRBJ2-1; perhaps TRBD2 as D (6 bases). The source is a man aged 18-30 years in good health. The sequenced sample consisted of naive T cells sorted from blood. The CDR3 nucleotides read TGTGCCAGCAGTTACTCCCCTTCACTAGCTGTCTCCTACAATGAGCAGTTCTTC. It specifies CASSYSPSLAVSYNEQFF.